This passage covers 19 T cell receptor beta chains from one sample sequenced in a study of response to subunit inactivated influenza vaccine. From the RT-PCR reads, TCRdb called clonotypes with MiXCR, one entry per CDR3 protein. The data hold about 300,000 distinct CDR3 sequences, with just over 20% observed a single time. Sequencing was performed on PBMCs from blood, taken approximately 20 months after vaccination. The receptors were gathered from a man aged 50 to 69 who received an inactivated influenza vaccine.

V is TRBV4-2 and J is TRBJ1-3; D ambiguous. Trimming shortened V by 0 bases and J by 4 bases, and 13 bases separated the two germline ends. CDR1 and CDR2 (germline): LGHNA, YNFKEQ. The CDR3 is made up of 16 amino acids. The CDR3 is CASSQDQGPLGNTIYF. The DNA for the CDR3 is TGTGCCAGCAGCCAAGATCAAGGGCCACTGGGAAACACCATATATTTT.

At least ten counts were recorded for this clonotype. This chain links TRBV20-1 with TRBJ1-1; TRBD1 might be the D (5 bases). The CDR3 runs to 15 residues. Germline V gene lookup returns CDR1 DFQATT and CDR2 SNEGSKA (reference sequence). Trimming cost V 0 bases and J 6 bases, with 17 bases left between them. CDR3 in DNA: TGCAGTGCTAGAGATCCCAGGGAGGCAGCCGCTGAAGCTTTCTTT. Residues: CSARDPREAAAEAFF.

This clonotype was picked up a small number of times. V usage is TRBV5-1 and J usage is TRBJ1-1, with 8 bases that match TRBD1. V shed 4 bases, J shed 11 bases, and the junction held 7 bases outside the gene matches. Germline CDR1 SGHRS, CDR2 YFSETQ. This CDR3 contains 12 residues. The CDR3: CASSPSQGGAFF. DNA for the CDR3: TGCGCCAGCAGCCCATCACAGGGGGGTGCTTTCTTT.

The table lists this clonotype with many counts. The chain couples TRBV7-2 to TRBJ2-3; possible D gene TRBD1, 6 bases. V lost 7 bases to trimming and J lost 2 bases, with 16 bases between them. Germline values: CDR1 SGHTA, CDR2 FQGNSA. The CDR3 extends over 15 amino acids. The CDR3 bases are TGTGCCAGCAATCGACCGGGACATACCACAGATACGCAGTATTTT. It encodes CASNRPGHTTDTQYF.

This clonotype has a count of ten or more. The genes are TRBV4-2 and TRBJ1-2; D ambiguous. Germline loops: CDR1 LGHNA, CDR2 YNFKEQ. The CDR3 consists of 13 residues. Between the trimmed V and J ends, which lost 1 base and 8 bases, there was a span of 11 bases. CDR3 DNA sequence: TGTGCCAGCAGCCAAGTCCAGGCTGGAGGCTACACCTTC. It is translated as CASSQVQAGGYTF.

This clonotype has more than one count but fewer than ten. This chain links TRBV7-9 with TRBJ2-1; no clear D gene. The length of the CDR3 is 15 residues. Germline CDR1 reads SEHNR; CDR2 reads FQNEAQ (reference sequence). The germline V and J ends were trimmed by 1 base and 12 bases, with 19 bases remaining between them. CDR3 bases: TGTGCCAGCAGCTTAGACCCTGGCTATAATTTAGGGCAGTTCTTC. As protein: CASSLDPGYNLGQFF.

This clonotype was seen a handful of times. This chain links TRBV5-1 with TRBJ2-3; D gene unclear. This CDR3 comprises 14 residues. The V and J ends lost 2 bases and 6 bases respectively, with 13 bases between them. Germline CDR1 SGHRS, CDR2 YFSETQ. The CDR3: CASSFGQDGDTQYF. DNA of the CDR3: TGCGCCAGCAGCTTTGGGCAGGATGGGGATACGCAGTATTTT. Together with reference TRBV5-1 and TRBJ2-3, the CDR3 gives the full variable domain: KAGVTQTPRYLIKTRGQQVTLSCSPISGHRSVSWYQQTPGQGLQFLFEYFSETQRNKGNFPGRFSGRQFSNSRSEMNVSTLELGDSALYLCASSFGQDGDTQYFGPGTRLTVL.

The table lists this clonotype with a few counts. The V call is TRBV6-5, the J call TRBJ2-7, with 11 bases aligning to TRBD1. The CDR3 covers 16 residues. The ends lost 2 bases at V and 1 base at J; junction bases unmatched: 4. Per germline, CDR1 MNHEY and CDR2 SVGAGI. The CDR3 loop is CASSYAGTGGSYEQYF. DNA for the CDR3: TGTGCCAGCAGTTACGCCGGGACAGGGGGGTCCTACGAGCAGTACTTC.

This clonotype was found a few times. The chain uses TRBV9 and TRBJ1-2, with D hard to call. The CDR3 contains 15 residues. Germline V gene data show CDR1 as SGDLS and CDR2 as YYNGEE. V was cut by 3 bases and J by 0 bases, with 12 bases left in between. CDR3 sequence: CASSAQRGSNYGYTF. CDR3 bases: TGTGCCAGCAGCGCCCAGCGGGGATCTAACTATGGCTACACCTTC.

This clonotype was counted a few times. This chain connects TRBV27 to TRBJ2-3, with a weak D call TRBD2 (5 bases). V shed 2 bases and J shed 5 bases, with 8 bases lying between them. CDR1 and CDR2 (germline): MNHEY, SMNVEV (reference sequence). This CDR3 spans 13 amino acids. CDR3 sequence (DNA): TGTGCCAGCAGTTTAAATAGCGTAGATACGCAGTATTTT. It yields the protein CASSLNSVDTQYF.

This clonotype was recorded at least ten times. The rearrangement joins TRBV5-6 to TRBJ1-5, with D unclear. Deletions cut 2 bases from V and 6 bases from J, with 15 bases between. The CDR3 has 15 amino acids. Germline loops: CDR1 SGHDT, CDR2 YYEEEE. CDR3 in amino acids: CASSFGWGGRQPQHF. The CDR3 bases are TGTGCCAGCAGCTTCGGTTGGGGAGGGCGTCAGCCCCAGCATTTT.

The CDR3 is CASTQVGASGSVFGELFF. CDR3 in DNA: TGTGCCAGTACACAAGTCGGGGCTAGCGGGAGTGTATTCGGGGAGCTGTTTTTT. This rearrangement joins TRBV19 to TRBJ2-2, with 10 bases that match TRBD2. This CDR3 has 18 residues. Germline lookup yields CDR1 LNHDA and CDR2 SQIVND (reference sequence). Trimming at V came to 7 bases and at J to 7 bases, leaving 18 bases not matched to a gene.

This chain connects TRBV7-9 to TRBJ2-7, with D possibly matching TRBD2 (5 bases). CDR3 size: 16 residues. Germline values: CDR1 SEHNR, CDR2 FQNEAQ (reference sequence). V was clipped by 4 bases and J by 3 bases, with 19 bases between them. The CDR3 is CASSSTTGVQSYEQYF. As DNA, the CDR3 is TGTGCCAGCAGCTCAACCACCGGGGTACAAAGCTACGAGCAGTACTTC.

The CDR3 region is CASSLEGLVANTQYF. CDR3 nucleotides: TGTGCCAGCAGCTTAGAGGGACTAGTTGCAAATACGCAGTATTTT. V is TRBV11-2 and J is TRBJ2-3, with 8 bases matching TRBD2. With 0 bases clipped from V and 7 bases from J, the junction kept 6 bases outside the gene matches. Germline V lookup: CDR1 SGHAT, CDR2 FQNNGV. CDR3 length: 15 amino acids.

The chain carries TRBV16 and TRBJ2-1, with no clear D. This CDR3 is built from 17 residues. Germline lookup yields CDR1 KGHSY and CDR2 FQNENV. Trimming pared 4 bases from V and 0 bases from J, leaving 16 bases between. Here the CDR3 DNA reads TGTGCCAGCAGCCCCCCTATGGGGTCCAACTCCTACAATGAGCAGTTCTTC. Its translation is CASSPPMGSNSYNEQFF.

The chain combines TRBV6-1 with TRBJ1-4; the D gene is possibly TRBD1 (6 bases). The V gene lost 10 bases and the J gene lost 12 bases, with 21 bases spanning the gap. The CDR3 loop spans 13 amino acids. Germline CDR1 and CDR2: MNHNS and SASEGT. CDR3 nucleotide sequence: TGTGCCACCGGGGGACAACTGGGGGAAGAACTGTTTTTT. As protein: CATGGQLGEELFF.

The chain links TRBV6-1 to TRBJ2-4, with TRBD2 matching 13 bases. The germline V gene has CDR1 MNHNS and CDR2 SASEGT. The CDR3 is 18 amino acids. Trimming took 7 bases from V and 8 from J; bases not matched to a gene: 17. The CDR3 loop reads CASTYGGRTSGSRDIQYF. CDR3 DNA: TGTGCCAGCACCTACGGGGGTAGGACTAGCGGGAGTAGGGACATTCAGTACTTC.

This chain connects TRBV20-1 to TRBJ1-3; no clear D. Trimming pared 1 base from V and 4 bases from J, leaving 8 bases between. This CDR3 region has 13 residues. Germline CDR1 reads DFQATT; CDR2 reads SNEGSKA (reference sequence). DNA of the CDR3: TGCAGTGCTAGAGTCCAGGAAGGAAACACCATATATTTT. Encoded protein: CSARVQEGNTIYF.

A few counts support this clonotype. The CDR3 nucleotides read TGTGCCAGCAGAGTGGGAGTTAGCTCTGGGGCCAACGTCCTGACTTTC. Amino acid sequence: CASRVGVSSGANVLTF. The chain joins TRBV6-2 or TRBV6-3 to TRBJ2-6, with D perhaps matching TRBD2 (5 bases). The V and J ends lost 6 bases and 0 bases respectively, with 12 bases between them. The CDR3 has 16 amino acids. CDR1 MNHEY and CDR2 SVGEGT come from the germline V gene.